The 29 T cell receptor beta chains given below trace back to one sample, sequenced in a study of vaccination and CD4 T cells after COVID-19. Time point specified: late sampling 161 to 241 days after vaccination in three convalescent patients. The treatment was: 10-day PBMC culture with coronavirus spike peptide pools or control peptides (ViraFEST assay). The antigens for these receptors are not known. Cultured CD4+ T-cell DNA underwent Oncomine TCR Beta short-read sequencing. MiXCR, run by TCRdb on the PCR reads, gives a single entry per CDR3 protein. This table holds approximately 18,000 distinct CDR3 sequences, about 40% found once. The specimen was CD4+ T cells from blood, cultured in vitro, collected about 7 months after SARS-CoV-2 vaccination. These receptors all stem from a human donor who had recovered from COVID-19.

The chain has TRBV10-3 and TRBJ1-2; D is perhaps TRBD1 (6 bases). Trimming shortened V by 10 bases and J by 0 bases, and 24 bases separated the two germline ends. CDR3 size: 17 residues. In germline, CDR1 is ENHRY, CDR2 SYGVKD. CDR3 nucleotide sequence: TGTGCCAGCGAGGGGGGAGGAACAGGGAAAGCTAACTATGGCTACACCTTC. It is translated as CASEGGGTGKANYGYTF.

The chain links TRBV20-1 to TRBJ1-6; D is undetermined. This CDR3 is 14 amino acids long. The germline V and J ends were trimmed by 3 bases and 7 bases, with 13 bases remaining between them. In germline, CDR1 is DFQATT, CDR2 SNEGSKA (reference sequence). This CDR3 reads CSASLRRENSPLHF. The CDR3 nucleotides read TGCAGTGCTAGTCTTCGTAGGGAGAATTCACCCCTCCACTTT.

Only a few counts were recorded for this clonotype. The V and J genes are TRBV20-1 and TRBJ1-2; weak D call: TRBD1 (5 bases). V lost 4 bases and J lost 4, with 10 bases in between. Looked up from germline, CDR1 is DFQATT and CDR2 is SNEGSKA (reference sequence). The CDR3 contains 12 residues. The DNA of the CDR3 is TGCAGTGCTACCAGGGACCCCTATGGCTACACCTTC. This sequence encodes CSATRDPYGYTF.

This clonotype came up a few times. The chain has TRBV20-1 and TRBJ2-1; 11 nucleotides match TRBD2. After removal of 3 bases from V and 3 bases from J, the junction contained 4 bases not matched to a gene. The V gene's germline CDR1 is DFQATT and CDR2 SNEGSKA (reference sequence). This CDR3 is 15 amino acids long. The CDR3 DNA sequence: TGCAGTGCTAGTCGACTAGCGGGGAACTACAATGAGCAGTTCTTC. Translating it yields CSASRLAGNYNEQFF.

The chain is built from TRBV7-2 and TRBJ2-7, with D tentatively TRBD1 (5 bases). CDR3 length: 15 amino acids. Trimming pared 1 base from V and 2 bases from J, leaving 12 bases between. Germline CDR1 SGHTA, CDR2 FQGNSA. For the CDR3, the DNA is TGTGCCAGCAGCTTAGAGACAGTAGTCGCCTACGAGCAGTACTTC. Translating it yields CASSLETVVAYEQYF.

This clonotype has a handful of counts. This chain connects TRBV7-8 to TRBJ2-5, with D perhaps TRBD1 or TRBD2 (5 bases each). Trimming took 1 base from V and 5 from J, leaving 11 bases between them. The CDR3 spans 14 residues. CDR1 is SGHVS, CDR2 FQNEAQ, per germline. The DNA for the CDR3 is TGTGCCAGCAGCTTAGTCGGGGCCCAGGAGACCCAGTACTTC. Its protein is CASSLVGAQETQYF.

Judged by abundance, this clonotype is medium-sized (0.01 to 0.1%). The chain combines TRBV11-3 with TRBJ1-2; 9 positions agree with TRBD1. V trimming: 3 bases; J trimming: 7 bases; junction bases outside the gene matches: 9. Germline V gene lookup returns CDR1 SGHNT and CDR2 YENEEA. The CDR3 extends over 15 amino acids. In DNA form, the CDR3 reads TGTGCCAGCAGCTTTAGAGGTGGGACAGGGTCTGGCTACACCTTC. It yields the protein CASSFRGGTGSGYTF.

The chain has TRBV20-1 and TRBJ1-2; 7 bases are shared with TRBD1. The CDR3 runs 14 residues. Germline V lookup: CDR1 DFQATT, CDR2 SNEGSKA (reference sequence). The J segment lost 0 bases and the V segment lost 3 bases, leaving 4 bases of the junction unmatched. Written as DNA, the CDR3 is TGCAGTGCTAGCGGTAGGGGGCCTAACTATGGCTACACCTTC. This translates into CSASGRGPNYGYTF.

This clonotype was recorded a few times. V and J are TRBV7-9 and TRBJ1-6; 8 bases align to TRBD1. With 1 base clipped from V and 7 bases from J, the junction kept 3 bases outside the gene matches. Germline CDR1 and CDR2: SEHNR and FQNEAQ (reference sequence). The CDR3 is 15 amino acids. CDR3 DNA: TGTGCCAGCAGCTTAGTCACAGGGGGAAATTCACCCCTCCACTTT. This codes for CASSLVTGGNSPLHF. Full variable domain (remainder filled in from reference TRBV7-9 and TRBJ1-6): DTGVSQNPRHKITKRGQNVTFRCDPISEHNRLYWYRQTLGQGPEFLTYFQNEAQLEKSRLLSDRFSAERPKGSFSTLEIQRTEQGDSAMYLCASSLVTGGNSPLHFGNGTRLTVT.

A single count supports this clonotype. The chain uses TRBV7-2 and TRBJ1-5, with D maybe TRBD1 (6 bases). Germline V gene sequence: CDR1 SGHTA, CDR2 FQGNSA. This CDR3 has 13 amino acids. Trimming took off 5 bases at V and 5 bases at J, with 10 bases between the two ends. The CDR3 is CTSSQGQYQPQHF. CDR3 nucleotides: TGTACCAGCAGCCAAGGACAGTATCAGCCCCAGCATTTT.

This sequence joins TRBV23-1 and TRBJ2-5; TRBD2 aligns across 7 bases. TRBV23-1 is annotated as an ORF whose role is uncertain. CDR3 length equals 13 residues. V was clipped by 7 bases and J by 5 bases; unmatched bases: 7. The CDR3 reads CASILGRGETQYF. The DNA for the CDR3 is TGCGCCAGCATCCTCGGGCGGGGGGAGACCCAGTACTTC.

The chain joins TRBV18 to TRBJ1-6; 7 nucleotides align to TRBD1. The CDR3 is made up of 16 amino acids. Germline CDR1 is KGHSH and CDR2 is LQKENI. With V trimmed by 3 bases and J by 5 bases, 7 bases remained unmatched. DNA of the CDR3: TGTGCCAGCTCACCCTCGACAGGGAGAGATAATTCACCCCTCCACTTT. It translates to CASSPSTGRDNSPLHF.

In its sample, this clonotype was seen a few times. This rearrangement joins TRBV7-2 to TRBJ2-3; D ambiguous. Trimming removed 3 bases from V and 6 bases from J, with 10 bases in between. The CDR3 has 13 amino acids. Germline V gene data show CDR1 as SGHTA and CDR2 as FQGNSA. Here the CDR3 DNA reads TGTGCCAGCAGCTTCATGGCGTGGGATACGCAGTATTTT. It encodes CASSFMAWDTQYF.

This rearrangement joins TRBV20-1 to TRBJ2-1; D is possibly TRBD1 or TRBD2 (5 bases each). Trimming removed 3 bases from V and 5 bases from J, with 14 bases in between. Germline V gives CDR1 DFQATT, CDR2 SNEGSKA (reference sequence). There are 14 residues in the CDR3. CDR3 in DNA: TGCAGTGCTAGTGGGGACGCAGGGAACAATGAGCAGTTCTTC. Encoded protein: CSASGDAGNNEQFF.

This clonotype has only a few counts. The rearrangement joins TRBV29-1 to TRBJ1-5, with TRBD1 identical over 7 bases. CDR3 size: 14 residues. The germline CDR1 and CDR2 sequences are SQVTM and ANQGSEA. The ends lost 2 bases at V and 3 bases at J; junction bases unmatched: 4. CDR3 protein: CSVEKGAVNQPQHF. CDR3 sequence (DNA): TGCAGCGTTGAAAAGGGGGCCGTCAATCAGCCCCAGCATTTT.

CDR3 amino acids: CASRSSRTGNSGANVLTF. CDR3 coding DNA: TGTGCCAGCAGATCCTCGCGGACAGGAAACTCTGGGGCCAACGTCCTGACTTTC. V usage is TRBV7-8 and J usage is TRBJ2-6; 7 positions match TRBD1. This CDR3 comprises 18 residues. Looked up from germline, CDR1 is SGHVS and CDR2 is FQNEAQ. Trimming cost V 6 bases and J 0 bases; bases outside gene matches: 11.

This chain joins TRBV20-1 and TRBJ2-3; D gene ambiguous. CDR1 is DFQATT and CDR2 is SNEGSKA in the germline V gene (reference sequence). Trimming took off 4 bases at V and 2 bases at J, with 10 bases between the two ends. The CDR3 length is 13 residues. CDR3 nucleotides: TGCAGTGCTACCCACCCGGTCACAGATACGCAGTATTTT. Protein: CSATHPVTDTQYF.

The J gene is TRBJ2-2, the V gene TRBV7-2; TRBD1 matches at 11 bases. The germline CDR1 and CDR2 sequences are SGHTA and FQGNSA. This CDR3 is 17 amino acids long. V dropped 3 bases and J dropped 6; count of bases not matched to a gene: 9. The DNA of the CDR3 is TGTGCCAGCAGCTTCGGGGACAGGGGGTTTGTGGCCGGGGAGCTGTTTTTT. Translating it yields CASSFGDRGFVAGELFF.

The chain couples TRBV7-2 to TRBJ1-1; D is undetermined. The V gene lost 1 base and the J gene lost 4 bases, with 10 bases spanning the gap. CDR1 and CDR2 from the germline V gene are SGHTA and FQGNSA. The CDR3 has 14 residues. CDR3 bases: TGTGCCAGCAGCTTAGTTCGGGATGGCACTGAAGCTTTCTTT. It is translated as CASSLVRDGTEAFF.

The chain uses TRBV20-1 and TRBJ2-1; 8 positions match TRBD2. Looked up from germline, CDR1 is DFQATT and CDR2 is SNEGSKA (reference sequence). Trimming took 8 bases from V and 12 from J; bases not matched to a gene: 15. The CDR3 has 13 residues. The CDR3 DNA is TGCAGTATCAGCGGGAGTTCTTTTCCAGGGCAGTTCTTC. Protein product: CSISGSSFPGQFF.

The chain joins TRBV6-1 to TRBJ1-2, with TRBD1 matching over 12 bases. V gave up 6 bases and J gave up 4 bases; unmatched junction bases: 12. Germline CDR1 MNHNS, CDR2 SASEGT. This CDR3 spans 17 amino acids. The CDR3 protein is CASRQLPGQGAGYGYTF. The CDR3 nucleotides read TGTGCCAGCAGACAGTTACCGGGACAGGGGGCGGGCTATGGCTACACCTTC.

The chain joins TRBV11-3 to TRBJ2-7; 9 positions match TRBD2. Per germline, CDR1 SGHNT and CDR2 YENEEA. Losses at the gene ends were 0 bases for V and 4 bases for J; bases not matched to a gene: 4. There are 15 residues in the CDR3. CDR3 in DNA: TGTGCCAGCAGCTTAGAAGCGGGAGGAAGGTACGAGCAGTACTTC. This codes for CASSLEAGGRYEQYF.

The rearrangement uses TRBV6-1 and TRBJ2-5, with a possible D match to TRBD1 (6 bases). The CDR3 extends over 14 amino acids. Trimming pared 4 bases from V and 5 bases from J, leaving 14 bases between. CDR1 is MNHNS and CDR2 is SASEGT in the germline V gene. The CDR3 sequence: CASSAQGLEETQYF. The CDR3 coding sequence is TGTGCCAGCAGTGCCCAGGGGCTTGAGGAGACCCAGTACTTC.

The chain couples TRBV6-2 or TRBV6-3 to TRBJ2-5; a weak D match, TRBD2 (6 bases). CDR3 length: 14 residues. Germline V gene data show CDR1 as MNHEY and CDR2 as SVGEGT. Trimming pared 5 bases from V and 4 bases from J, leaving 14 bases between. The CDR3 is CASSALASRETQYF. The DNA for the CDR3 is TGTGCCAGCAGTGCCCTAGCGAGCAGAGAGACCCAGTACTTC.

The chain employs TRBV12-3 or TRBV12-4 and TRBJ1-2; no definite D call. There are 13 residues in the CDR3. Trimming left V 4 bases short and J 5 bases short, with 11 bases between. The CDR3 DNA reads TGTGCCAGCAGTTCCCGGGAACGATATGGCTACACCTTC. It yields the protein CASSSRERYGYTF.

This clonotype was seen only a few times. The chain uses TRBV6-5 and TRBJ1-6; maybe TRBD1 (6 bases). This CDR3 spans 15 amino acids. V lost 2 bases to trimming and J lost 8 bases, with 13 bases between them. CDR1 and CDR2 from the germline V gene are MNHEY and SVGAGI. The CDR3 bases are TGTGCCAGCAGTTACGTTGGGGGGCGCGATTCACCCCTCCACTTT. Translated, it gives CASSYVGGRDSPLHF.

V gene TRBV7-6 combines with J gene TRBJ2-3; TRBD2 aligns across 7 bases. V lost 4 bases and J lost 6; bases outside the gene matches: 13. Germline CDR1 SGHVS, CDR2 FNYEAQ. CDR3 length: 16 residues. Written as DNA, the CDR3 is TGTGCCAGCAGCTCCGGGACTATGGTTAGTAGGGATACGCAGTATTTT. This sequence encodes CASSSGTMVSRDTQYF.

This chain uses TRBV11-3 with TRBJ2-3, with 8 bases that match TRBD2. The CDR3 consists of 16 residues. Germline V gives CDR1 SGHNT, CDR2 YENEEA. Trimming at V came to 3 bases and at J to 5 bases, leaving 10 bases not matched to a gene. In DNA, the CDR3 is TGTGCCAGCAGCTTCGGTGGCGGGGGGCAAGGAGATACGCAGTATTTT. Translating it yields CASSFGGGGQGDTQYF.

This clonotype was counted between two and nine times. CDR3 loop: CASRTGTGYVSGANVLTF. The CDR3 nucleotides read TGTGCCAGCAGGACCGGGACAGGATATGTCTCTGGGGCCAACGTCCTGACTTTC. The chain links TRBV6-1 to TRBJ2-6; 8 bases match TRBD1. V gave up 6 bases and J gave up 0 bases; unmatched junction bases: 10. This CDR3 contains 18 residues. CDR1 and CDR2 from the germline V gene are MNHNS and SASEGT.